The TCR beta chain described here comes from a study of siplizumab effects on memory and regulatory T cells. General study results and limits: Roughly 80-96% of proliferating CD4+ or CD8+ clones lacked a naive or memory phenotype that could be assigned. A significant reduction in alloreactive sequences traceable to unstimulated CD4+ memory cells was produced by siplizumab. The naive T cell population seemed more diverse than memory cells and seemed a major contributor to the alloresponse. The authors did not confirm suppressive function in proliferating Tregs from siplizumab cultures.

Assay: immunoSEQ multiplex PCR; the TCRdb copy retains only in-frame clones and omits some. The profile shows some 100,000 clones, 85% to 95% of them singletons. The V end was cut by 1 base, the J end by 5 bases, with 12 bases between. This CDR3 has 14 amino acids. Germline V CDR1 and CDR2: SGHNT, YYREEE (reference sequence). About this clone: What it binds is not known.

This chain joins TRBV5-4 and TRBJ1-1, with unresolved D. Sequencing was performed on non-Treg CD4+ T cells sorted from blood. The source is a human donor in good health. In nucleotides, the CDR3 is TGTGCCAGCAGCTTGCCCCTCGGTAGGACTGAAGCTTTCTTT. Its translation: CASSLPLGRTEAFF.